This entry lists 11 T cell receptor beta chains sequenced from one sample in a study of blood T cell repertoires in COVID-19. Generated by immunoSEQ multiplex PCR, the TCRdb table keeps only in-frame clones and is missing some. The sample carries 40,000 to 55,000 clones, around nine tenths recorded once. The specimen sequenced was peripheral blood. The source is a human donor in a cohort sampled during active COVID-19.

This chain links TRBV12-3 or TRBV12-4 with TRBJ1-1; D not certain. V lost 7 bases, J lost 1 base, and 10 bases lay in between. The CDR3 extends over 13 amino acids. The CDR3 region is CASTLTENTEAFF. In nucleotides, the CDR3 is TGTGCCAGCACCCTAACAGAGAACACTGAAGCTTTCTTT.

The V call is TRBV5-1, the J call TRBJ2-1; 7 positions match TRBD2. V gave up 0 bases and J gave up 6 bases; unmatched junction bases: 9. The CDR3 has 16 residues. The V gene's germline CDR1 is SGHRS and CDR2 YFSETQ. The CDR3 loop is CASSLGGSGVGNEQFF. As DNA, the CDR3 is TGCGCCAGCAGCTTGGGAGGAAGCGGGGTAGGCAATGAGCAGTTCTTC.

The chain recombines TRBV6-4 with TRBJ1-1; TRBD1 might be the D (6 bases). The V gene lost 6 bases and the J gene lost 1 base, with 9 bases spanning the gap. Germline CDR1 is MRHNA and CDR2 is SNTAGT. This CDR3 has 13 amino acids. The DNA of the CDR3 is TGTGCCAGCAGGCTACAGGGGAACACTGAAGCTTTCTTT. This encodes CASRLQGNTEAFF.

CDR3: CATSRVGPYGYTF. The CDR3 nucleotides read TGTGCCACGAGCAGGGTGGGCCCCTATGGCTACACCTTC. This chain joins TRBV27 and TRBJ1-2, with D perhaps TRBD1 (5 bases). CDR3 length: 13 residues. Trimming shortened V by 10 bases and J by 4 bases, and 16 bases separated the two germline ends. Germline lookup yields CDR1 MNHEY and CDR2 SMNVEV (reference sequence).

The chain is built from TRBV24-1 and TRBJ1-5; the D gene is possibly TRBD1 (5 bases). V shed 6 bases and J shed 7 bases, with 9 bases lying between them. This CDR3 region has 12 residues. CDR1 is KGHDR, CDR2 SFDVKD, per germline. In DNA, the CDR3 is TGTGCCACCAGTCCAGGGATGCAGCCCCAGCATTTT. Residues: CATSPGMQPQHF.

DNA for the CDR3: TGTGCCAGCAGTTACTCGGGGGGGGGCCAACCCCTCCACTTT. Protein product: CASSYSGGGQPLHF. The chain links TRBV6-2 or TRBV6-3 to TRBJ1-6, with D maybe TRBD1 (6 bases). Trimming removed 0 bases at V and 12 bases at J, with 12 bases between. The CDR3 is 14 amino acids. The germline CDR1 and CDR2 sequences are MNHEY and SVGEGT.

The sample holds a few counts of this clone. V and J are TRBV19 and TRBJ1-5, with 7 bases aligning to TRBD1. Germline lookup yields CDR1 LNHDA and CDR2 SQIVND (reference sequence). V lost 8 bases and J lost 0; bases outside the gene matches: 4. The CDR3 sequence is 14 residues long. The CDR3 is CASLQGYSNQPQHF. The CDR3 nucleotides read TGTGCCAGTCTACAGGGGTATAGCAATCAGCCCCAGCATTTT.

The V call is TRBV19, the J call TRBJ1-5; D is possibly TRBD1 (6 bases). The CDR3 has 15 amino acids. Germline CDR1 reads LNHDA; CDR2 reads SQIVND (reference sequence). V was pared by 6 bases and J by 0 bases, with 12 bases between. Here the CDR3 DNA reads TGTGCCAGTAGAGTCAGGGGTTTTAGCAATCAGCCCCAGCATTTT. Amino acid sequence: CASRVRGFSNQPQHF.

The J gene is TRBJ2-5, the V gene TRBV7-9; D gene ambiguous. The CDR3 covers 12 residues. With 4 bases removed from V and 5 bases from J, the gap between germline ends came to 8 bases. Germline values: CDR1 SEHNR, CDR2 FQNEAQ (reference sequence). CDR3 sequence reads: CASSSVSETQYF. The CDR3 DNA sequence: TGTGCCAGCAGCTCCGTTTCCGAGACCCAGTACTTC.

CDR3 bases: TGTGCCTGGAATAGACAGCGTAATGAAAAACTGTTTTTT. This codes for CAWNRQRNEKLFF. V gene TRBV30 combines with J gene TRBJ1-4; D may be TRBD1 (5 bases). V lost 4 bases and J 4 bases, leaving 10 bases between the germline ends. The CDR3 sequence is 13 residues long. Germline V gene lookup returns CDR1 GTSNPN and CDR2 SVGIG (reference sequence).

The chain combines TRBV6-5 with TRBJ1-6, with a possible D match to TRBD1 (6 bases). CDR3 length: 15 amino acids. The V end lost 7 bases, the J end lost 3 bases, and 13 bases lay between the germline ends. Germline V gene sequence: CDR1 MNHEY, CDR2 SVGAGI. The CDR3: CASNRYRDYNSPLHF. As DNA, the CDR3 is TGTGCCAGCAATAGGTACAGGGACTATAATTCACCCCTCCACTTT.